A selection of T cell receptor beta chains follows, all from one sample in a study of PD-1 blockade in mismatch repair-deficient tumors. Clones were sequenced by immunoSEQ multiplex PCR, and TCRdb holds only the in-frame ones, with some missing. Of tens of thousands of clones in the sample, more than 80% are singletons; the top ten hold approximately 5.5%. The sample was peripheral blood, taken 44 weeks after starting pembrolizumab. The receptors were sampled from an adult with mismatch repair-deficient cancer. Both conserved end residues are part of each CDR3. Each record gives: D gene, V gene, J gene, clone size, CDR3 DNA, CDR3 protein. D genes are given only for firm matches. The size of a clone is reported for some rows only, either as once, few or many, or as a class for expanded clones.

D: NA; V: TRBV11-3; J: TRBJ2-4; size: NA; DNA: TGTGCCAGCAGCTTTGGTAAAGGGGGAATTGAGTGGGCCAAAAACATTCAGTACTTC; CDR3: CASSFGKGGIEWAKNIQYF
D: NA; V: TRBV28; J: TRBJ2-2; size: NA; DNA: TGTGCCAGCAGAACGGACGGGACATATACCGGGGAGCTGTTTTTT; CDR3: CASRTDGTYTGELFF
D: NA; V: TRBV5-1; J: TRBJ2-5; size: NA; DNA: TGCGCCAGCAGCGGGCCCTACGGGGAGACCCAGTACTTC; CDR3: CASSGPYGETQYF
D: NA; V: TRBV29-1; J: TRBJ2-7; size: few; DNA: TGCAGCGTTATCCCCGGTGACGGCGAGCAGTACTTC; CDR3: CSVIPGDGEQYF
D: NA; V: TRBV4-3; J: TRBJ1-2; size: NA; DNA: TGCGCCAGCAGCCAAGGGAGCGGGGGTACCCCGCTCGCCTTC; CDR3: CASSQGSGGTPLAF
D: NA; V: TRBV7-3; J: TRBJ2-1; size: NA; DNA: TGTGCCAGCAGCCAAGACCGGAGGGGGGGAGAGCAGTTCTTC; CDR3: CASSQDRRGGEQFF
D: NA; V: TRBV10-3; J: TRBJ2-1; size: NA; DNA: TGTGCCATCAGACGGGACGGTATCAATGAGCAGTTCTTC; CDR3: CAIRRDGINEQFF
D: NA; V: TRBV7-9; J: TRBJ1-5; size: NA; DNA: TGTGCCAGCAGCTCCGGGGATCAGCCCCAGCATTTT; CDR3: CASSSGDQPQHF
D: TRBD1; V: TRBV28; J: TRBJ2-7; size: NA; DNA: TGTGCCAGCAGCAAGGGACAGGGGATGCCCTACGAGCAGTACTTC; CDR3: CASSKGQGMPYEQYF
D: NA; V: TRBV7-9; J: TRBJ2-3; size: NA; DNA: TGTGCCAGCAGCTTACGATGGGAAGATACGCAGTATTTT; CDR3: CASSLRWEDTQYF
D: TRBD2; V: TRBV4-1; J: TRBJ2-1; size: NA; DNA: TGCGCCAGCAGCCAAGATAGCGGGGCGGGCAGGGAGATAAATGAGCAGTTCTTC; CDR3: CASSQDSGAGREINEQFF
D: NA; V: TRBV10-3; J: TRBJ1-3; size: NA; DNA: TGTGCCACCCGACGTCCGGGAACTGGAAACACCATATATTTT; CDR3: CATRRPGTGNTIYF
D: TRBD1; V: TRBV7-8; J: TRBJ2-7; size: NA; DNA: TGTGCCAGCAGCTTAGAGCAGGGACAGACCTACGAGCAGTACTTC; CDR3: CASSLEQGQTYEQYF
D: NA; V: TRBV4-1; J: TRBJ2-7; size: NA; DNA: TGCGCCAGCAGCCGCTCCCCAAACAGGGACGACGCCTACGAGCAGTACTTC; CDR3: CASSRSPNRDDAYEQYF
D: NA; V: TRBV29-1; J: TRBJ2-1; size: once; DNA: TGCAGCGTTGACGGAAGGGGATACTACAATGAGCAGTTCTTC; CDR3: CSVDGRGYYNEQFF
D: NA; V: TRBV2; J: TRBJ1-3; size: NA; DNA: TGTGCCAGCAGTGAAAGGGCTCAAGGAAACACCATATATTTT; CDR3: CASSERAQGNTIYF
D: NA; V: TRBV5-1; J: TRBJ2-2; size: NA; DNA: TGCGCCAGCAGCCTTCCAGGGGTGAGGGCCGGGGAGCTGTTTTTT; CDR3: CASSLPGVRAGELFF
D: TRBD1; V: TRBV7-7; J: TRBJ1-4; size: NA; DNA: TGTGCTAGCAGCGCCACCGGGACAGCGGTTGAAAAACTGTTTTTT; CDR3: CASSATGTAVEKLFF
D: TRBD2; V: TRBV19; J: TRBJ2-5; size: NA; DNA: TGTGCCAGTAGTAGCTGGACTAGCGGGGAAGGAGAGACCCAGTACTTC; CDR3: CASSSWTSGEGETQYF
D: NA; V: TRBV2; J: TRBJ2-1; size: NA; DNA: TGTGCCAGCAGTCTGGGGGCAGCCTCCTACAATGAGCAGTTCTTC; CDR3: CASSLGAASYNEQFF
D: NA; V: TRBV5-4; J: TRBJ1-2; size: few; DNA: TGTGCCAGCAGCGAGGACTCTAACTATGGCTACACCTTC; CDR3: CASSEDSNYGYTF
D: NA; V: TRBV5-1; J: TRBJ1-1; size: NA; DNA: TGCGCCAGCAGCCCCGGCGGACGGATGAACACTGAAGCTTTCTTT; CDR3: CASSPGGRMNTEAFF
D: NA; V: TRBV11-1; J: TRBJ1-4; size: NA; DNA: TGTGCCAGCAGCCGCGGGTTCGGCGAAAAACTGTTTTTT; CDR3: CASSRGFGEKLFF
D: NA; V: TRBV6-6; J: TRBJ2-3; size: NA; DNA: TGTGCCAGCAGTTACACGAACCGGTTGGGGGATACGCAGTATTTT; CDR3: CASSYTNRLGDTQYF
D: TRBD2; V: TRBV11-3; J: TRBJ2-1; size: once; DNA: TGTGCCAGCAGCTTAGGAGTAGCGGGAGGGAGGAATGAGCAGTTCTTC; CDR3: CASSLGVAGGRNEQFF
D: NA; V: TRBV21-1; J: TRBJ1-2; size: NA; DNA: TGTGCCAGCAGCAAAAATAAGAGGAGGGGCTACACCTTC; CDR3: CASSKNKRRGYTF
D: TRBD2; V: TRBV27; J: TRBJ2-7; size: NA; DNA: TGTGCCAGCAGTTTTCTACTAGCGGGAGGGCCCTACGAGCAGTACTTC; CDR3: CASSFLLAGGPYEQYF
D: NA; V: TRBV28; J: TRBJ2-7; size: once; DNA: TGTGCCAGCAACGCCGGCAAAGTTGGAGGTTACGAGCAGTACTTC; CDR3: CASNAGKVGGYEQYF
D: TRBD1; V: TRBV15; J: TRBJ2-3; size: NA; DNA: TGTGCCACCAGCTATTTCCCCCGGGACAGTAGCACAGATACGCAGTATTTT; CDR3: CATSYFPRDSSTDTQYF
D: NA; V: TRBV13; J: TRBJ2-7; size: NA; DNA: TGTGCCAGCAGCTTAGGAGGATTTACCGACGAGCAGTACTTC; CDR3: CASSLGGFTDEQYF
D: TRBD1; V: TRBV5-1; J: TRBJ2-7; size: NA; DNA: TGCGCCAGCAGCTTAGGGGAGAAGGGGGCCGAGCAGTACTTC; CDR3: CASSLGEKGAEQYF
D: NA; V: TRBV18; J: TRBJ1-4; size: few; DNA: TGTGCCAGCTCGTCAACTAATGAAAAACTGTTTTTT; CDR3: CASSSTNEKLFF
D: NA; V: TRBV19; J: TRBJ2-3; size: few; DNA: TGTGCCAGTAGCCCCTTCACAGATACGCAGTATTTT; CDR3: CASSPFTDTQYF
D: TRBD2; V: TRBV19; J: TRBJ2-7; size: NA; DNA: TGTGCCAGTAGTCGAGGACTAGCGGGAGTCTACGAGCAGTACTTC; CDR3: CASSRGLAGVYEQYF
D: NA; V: TRBV2; J: TRBJ1-1; size: NA; DNA: TGTGCCAGCAGTGAGGAGGGTAGGGTCACTGAAGCTTTCTTT; CDR3: CASSEEGRVTEAFF
D: TRBD2; V: TRBV7-2; J: TRBJ2-5; size: NA; DNA: TGTGCCAGCAGCTTTTCTAGCGGGAGAGAGACCCAGTACTTC; CDR3: CASSFSSGRETQYF
D: NA; V: TRBV27; J: TRBJ1-1; size: NA; DNA: TGTGCCAGCAGTTTATCTGGGGCAAGTACTGAAGCTTTCTTT; CDR3: CASSLSGASTEAFF
D: TRBD2; V: TRBV5-6; J: TRBJ2-1; size: NA; DNA: TGTGCCAGCAACTCGTTGGCTAGCGGGCGCCGAGCCAATGAGCAGTTCTTC; CDR3: CASNSLASGRRANEQFF
D: NA; V: TRBV6-1; J: TRBJ2-2; size: once; DNA: TGTGCCAGCACCAACACCGGGGAGCTGTTTTTT; CDR3: CASTNTGELFF
D: TRBD2; V: TRBV19; J: TRBJ2-1; size: NA; DNA: TGTGCCAGTAGTTCGTCTAGCGGGGGAAATGAGCAGTTCTTC; CDR3: CASSSSSGGNEQFF
D: TRBD2; V: TRBV6-6; J: TRBJ2-3; size: once; DNA: TGTGCCAGCAGTTTAGGAACGGGAGGGCCGCGAGGTACGCAGTATTTT; CDR3: CASSLGTGGPRGTQYF
D: TRBD1; V: TRBV7-7; J: TRBJ2-5; size: NA; DNA: TGTGCTAGCAGCTTAGGGGGCAGGGAAGGCGAGACCCAGTACTTC; CDR3: CASSLGGREGETQYF
D: TRBD2; V: TRBV5-1; J: TRBJ2-5; size: NA; DNA: TGCGCCAGCAAAAGTAGCGGGATTAGAGAGACCCAGTACTTC; CDR3: CASKSSGIRETQYF
D: TRBD1; V: TRBV5-5; J: TRBJ2-7; size: NA; DNA: TGTGCCAGCAGTTACGCACGACAGGGGAGCTCCTACGAGCAGTACTTC; CDR3: CASSYARQGSSYEQYF
D: NA; V: TRBV5-1; J: TRBJ2-1; size: NA; DNA: TGCGCCAGCAGCTTGGGAGGGAATGAGCAGTTCTTC; CDR3: CASSLGGNEQFF
D: TRBD2; V: TRBV7-3; J: TRBJ2-7; size: NA; DNA: TGTGCCAGCAGCTTGAATTTCGGGCTTGAGCGGGAGGGCGGTTCCGAGTACGAGCAGTACTTC; CDR3: CASSLNFGLEREGGSEYEQYF
D: NA; V: TRBV25-1; J: TRBJ2-2; size: NA; DNA: TGTGCCAGCAGTGATGACCGAGGTTGGACCGGGGAGCTGTTTTTT; CDR3: CASSDDRGWTGELFF
D: TRBD1; V: TRBV30; J: TRBJ1-2; size: few; DNA: TGTGCCTGCTCCGGGACAGAACTCTATGGCTACACCTTC; CDR3: CACSGTELYGYTF
D: NA; V: TRBV11-2; J: TRBJ1-1; size: NA; DNA: TGTGCCAGCAGCTTAGTCGGGTCAATGTCTGAAGCTTTCTTT; CDR3: CASSLVGSMSEAFF
D: NA; V: TRBV2; J: TRBJ2-5; size: many; DNA: TGTGCCAGCAGTGATAGACGCGCGACCCAGTACTTC; CDR3: CASSDRRATQYF
D: TRBD2; V: TRBV9; J: TRBJ2-5; size: NA; DNA: TGTGCCAGCAGCCCACCTAGGACGGTAGCGGGGTCGGAGACCCAGTACTTC; CDR3: CASSPPRTVAGSETQYF
D: NA; V: TRBV2; J: TRBJ2-1; size: NA; DNA: TGTGCCAGCAGTCGGTCTGGGAATGAGCAGTTCTTC; CDR3: CASSRSGNEQFF